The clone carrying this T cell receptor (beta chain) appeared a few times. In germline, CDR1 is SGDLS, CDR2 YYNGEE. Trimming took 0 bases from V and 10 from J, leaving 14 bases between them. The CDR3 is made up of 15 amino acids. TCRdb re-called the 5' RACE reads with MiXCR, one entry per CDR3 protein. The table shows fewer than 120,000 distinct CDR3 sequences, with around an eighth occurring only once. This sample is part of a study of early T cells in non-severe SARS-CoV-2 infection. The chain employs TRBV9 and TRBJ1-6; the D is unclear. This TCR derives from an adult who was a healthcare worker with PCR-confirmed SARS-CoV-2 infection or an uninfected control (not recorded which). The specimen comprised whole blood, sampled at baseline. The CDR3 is CASSVEFSTDSPLHF. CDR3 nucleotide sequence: TGTGCCAGCAGCGTAGAATTTTCGACTGACTCACCCCTCCACTTT.